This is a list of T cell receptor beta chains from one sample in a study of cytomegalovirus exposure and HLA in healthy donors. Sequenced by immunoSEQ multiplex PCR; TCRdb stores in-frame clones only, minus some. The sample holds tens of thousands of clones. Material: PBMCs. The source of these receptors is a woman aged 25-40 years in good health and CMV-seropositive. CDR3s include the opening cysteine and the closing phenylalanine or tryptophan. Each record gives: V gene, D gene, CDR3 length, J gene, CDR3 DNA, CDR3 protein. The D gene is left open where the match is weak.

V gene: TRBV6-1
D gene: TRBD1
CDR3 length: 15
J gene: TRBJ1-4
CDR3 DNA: TGTGCCAGCAGTGAAGGGAGGACAGGGGAAGAAAAACTGTTTTTT
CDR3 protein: CASSEGRTGEEKLFF

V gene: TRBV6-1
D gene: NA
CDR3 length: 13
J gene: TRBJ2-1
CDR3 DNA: TGTGCCAGCAGTGACGGAGCTCACAATGAGCAGTTCTTC
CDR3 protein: CASSDGAHNEQFF

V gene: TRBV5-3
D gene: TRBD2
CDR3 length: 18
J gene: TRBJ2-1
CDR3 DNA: TGTGCCAGAAGCTGGCTGATTAGCGGGGGGGATGTGGGCGATGAGCAGTTCTTC
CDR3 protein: CARSWLISGGDVGDEQFF

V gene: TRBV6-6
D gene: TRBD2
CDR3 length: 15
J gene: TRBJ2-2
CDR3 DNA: TGTGCCAGCAGGACCCCTAGCGGGAGGCCCGGGGAGCTGTTTTTT
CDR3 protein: CASRTPSGRPGELFF

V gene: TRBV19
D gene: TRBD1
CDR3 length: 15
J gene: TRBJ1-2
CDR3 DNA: TGTGCCAGTAGTATGGGACAGCGCCCCGACTATGGCTACACCTTC
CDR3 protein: CASSMGQRPDYGYTF

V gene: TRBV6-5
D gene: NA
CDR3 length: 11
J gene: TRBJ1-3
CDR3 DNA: TGTGCCAGCAGTTACGTAGACACCATATATTTT
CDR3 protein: CASSYVDTIYF

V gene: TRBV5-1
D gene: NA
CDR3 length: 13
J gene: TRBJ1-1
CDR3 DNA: TGCGCCAGCAGCACAACAGCCGACACTGAAGCTTTCTTT
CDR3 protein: CASSTTADTEAFF

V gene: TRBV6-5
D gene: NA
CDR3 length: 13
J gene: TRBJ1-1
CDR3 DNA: TGTGCCAGCACCTACGGACAGAACACTGAAGCTTTCTTT
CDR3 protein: CASTYGQNTEAFF

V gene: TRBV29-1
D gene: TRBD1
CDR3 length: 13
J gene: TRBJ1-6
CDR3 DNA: TGCAGCGTGAGACAGGGGGTTAATTCACCCCTCCACTTT
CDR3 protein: CSVRQGVNSPLHF

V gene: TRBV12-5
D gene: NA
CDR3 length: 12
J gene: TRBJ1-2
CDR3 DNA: TGTGCTAGTGCCCGGGATAACTATGGCTACACCTTC
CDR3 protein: CASARDNYGYTF

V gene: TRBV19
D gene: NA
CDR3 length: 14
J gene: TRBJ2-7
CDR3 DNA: TGTGCCAGTAGTAAATGGGACACTACGGGAGAGCAGTACTTC
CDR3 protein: CASSKWDTTGEQYF

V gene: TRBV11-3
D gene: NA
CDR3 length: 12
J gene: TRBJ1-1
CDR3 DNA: TGTGCCAGCAGCTTACAGGGGACTGAAGCTTTCTTT
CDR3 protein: CASSLQGTEAFF

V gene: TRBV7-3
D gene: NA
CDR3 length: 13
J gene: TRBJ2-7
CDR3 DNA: TGTGCCAGCAGCCCGAAAGTGGGGGGCGAGCAGTACTTC
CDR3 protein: CASSPKVGGEQYF

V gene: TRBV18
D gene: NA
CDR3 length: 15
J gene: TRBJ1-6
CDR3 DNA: TGTGCCAGCTCACCAAGGCAGGGAAGTAATTCACCCCTCCACTTT
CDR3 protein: CASSPRQGSNSPLHF

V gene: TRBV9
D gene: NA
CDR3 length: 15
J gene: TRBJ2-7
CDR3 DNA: TGTGCCAGCAGCCGAGCGACAGGCTTCGACGACGAGCAGTACTTC
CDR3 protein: CASSRATGFDDEQYF